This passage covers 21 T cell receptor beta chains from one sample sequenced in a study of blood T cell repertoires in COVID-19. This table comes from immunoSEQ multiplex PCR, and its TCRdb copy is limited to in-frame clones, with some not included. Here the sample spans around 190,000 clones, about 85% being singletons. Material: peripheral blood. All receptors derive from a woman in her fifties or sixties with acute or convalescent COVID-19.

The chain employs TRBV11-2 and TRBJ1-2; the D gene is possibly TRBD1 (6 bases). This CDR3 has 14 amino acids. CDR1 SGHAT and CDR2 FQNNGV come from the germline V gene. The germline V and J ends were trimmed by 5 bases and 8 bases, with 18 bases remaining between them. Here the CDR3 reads CASSLLQGTRGYTF. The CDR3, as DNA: TGTGCCAGCAGCCTACTCCAGGGGACGAGAGGCTACACCTTC.

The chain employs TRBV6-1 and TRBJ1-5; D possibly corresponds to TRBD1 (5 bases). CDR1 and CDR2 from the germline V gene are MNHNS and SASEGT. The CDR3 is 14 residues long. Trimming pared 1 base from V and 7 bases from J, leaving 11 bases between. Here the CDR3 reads CASSEGDSRQPQHF. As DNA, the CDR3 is TGTGCCAGCAGTGAAGGGGACTCAAGGCAGCCCCAGCATTTT.

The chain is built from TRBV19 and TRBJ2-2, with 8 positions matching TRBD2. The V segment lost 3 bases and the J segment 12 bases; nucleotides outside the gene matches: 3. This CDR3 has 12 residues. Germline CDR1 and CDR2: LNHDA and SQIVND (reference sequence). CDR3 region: CASSIGGGQLFF. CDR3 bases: TGTGCCAGTAGTATCGGCGGGGGGCAGCTGTTTTTT.

In nucleotides, the CDR3 is TGTGCCAGCAGGCTAGCGGGAGTGGCCTACAATGAGCAGTTCTTC. It specifies CASRLAGVAYNEQFF. The chain joins TRBV6-5 to TRBJ2-1; TRBD2 aligns across 10 bases. The ends lost 6 bases at V and 2 bases at J; junction bases unmatched: 4. The germline V gene has CDR1 MNHEY and CDR2 SVGAGI. The CDR3 runs to 15 residues.

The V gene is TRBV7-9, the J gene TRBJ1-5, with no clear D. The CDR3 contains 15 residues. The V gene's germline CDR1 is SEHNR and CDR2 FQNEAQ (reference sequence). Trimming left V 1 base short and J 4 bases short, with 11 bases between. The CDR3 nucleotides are TGTGCCAGCAGCTTAGGTTTGGCCCCGAATCAGCCCCAGCATTTT. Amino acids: CASSLGLAPNQPQHF.

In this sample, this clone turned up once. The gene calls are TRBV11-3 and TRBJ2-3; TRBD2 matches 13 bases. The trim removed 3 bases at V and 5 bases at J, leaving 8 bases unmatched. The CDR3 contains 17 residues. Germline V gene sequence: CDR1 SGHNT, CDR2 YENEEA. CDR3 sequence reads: CASSFLTSGRKVDTQYF. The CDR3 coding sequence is TGTGCCAGCAGCTTCTTGACTAGCGGGAGGAAAGTAGATACGCAGTATTTT.

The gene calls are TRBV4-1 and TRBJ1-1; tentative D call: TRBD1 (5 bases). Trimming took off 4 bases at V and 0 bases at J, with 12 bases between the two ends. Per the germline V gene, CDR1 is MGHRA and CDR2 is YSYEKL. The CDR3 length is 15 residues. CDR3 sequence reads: CASSRGEGLNTEAFF. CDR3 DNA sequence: TGCGCCAGCAGCCGGGGGGAGGGACTGAACACTGAAGCTTTCTTT.

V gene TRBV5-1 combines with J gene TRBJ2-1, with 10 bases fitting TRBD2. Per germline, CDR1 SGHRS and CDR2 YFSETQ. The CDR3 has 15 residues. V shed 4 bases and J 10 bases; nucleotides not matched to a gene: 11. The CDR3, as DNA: TGCGCCAGCAGCCCCCAGGCTAGCGGGAGCGAGGAGCAGTTCTTC. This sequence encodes CASSPQASGSEEQFF.

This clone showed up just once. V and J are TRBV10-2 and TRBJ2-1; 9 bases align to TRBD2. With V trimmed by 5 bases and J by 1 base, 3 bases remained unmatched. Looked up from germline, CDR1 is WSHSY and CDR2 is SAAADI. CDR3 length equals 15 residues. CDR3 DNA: TGCGCCAGCAGTCGGCGGGAGGGTTCCTACAATGAGCAGTTCTTC. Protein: CASSRREGSYNEQFF.

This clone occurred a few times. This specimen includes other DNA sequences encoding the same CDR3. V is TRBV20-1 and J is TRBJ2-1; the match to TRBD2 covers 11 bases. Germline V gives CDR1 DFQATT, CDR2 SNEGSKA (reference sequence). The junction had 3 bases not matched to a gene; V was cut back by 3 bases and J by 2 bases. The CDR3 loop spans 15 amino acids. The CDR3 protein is CSASGTSGTYNEQFF. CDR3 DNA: TGCAGTGCTAGTGGGACTAGCGGAACCTACAATGAGCAGTTCTTC.

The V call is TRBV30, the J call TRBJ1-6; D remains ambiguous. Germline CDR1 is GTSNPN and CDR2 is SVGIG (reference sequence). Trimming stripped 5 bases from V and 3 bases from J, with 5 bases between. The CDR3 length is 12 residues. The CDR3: CAWGRYNSPLHF. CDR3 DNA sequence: TGTGCCTGGGGACGCTATAATTCACCCCTCCACTTT.

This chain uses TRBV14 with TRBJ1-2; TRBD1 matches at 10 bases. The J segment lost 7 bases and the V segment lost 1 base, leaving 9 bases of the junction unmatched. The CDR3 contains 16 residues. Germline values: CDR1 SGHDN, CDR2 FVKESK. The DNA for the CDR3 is TGTGCCAGCAGCCAAGGAGGGGGACAGGGGATCCTTGGCTACACCTTC. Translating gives CASSQGGGQGILGYTF. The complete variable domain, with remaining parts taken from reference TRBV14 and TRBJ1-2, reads EAGVTQFPSHSVIEKGQTVTLRCDPISGHDNLYWYRRVMGKEIKFLLHFVKESKQDESGMPNNRFLAERTGGTYSTLKVQPAELEDSGVYFCASSQGGGQGILGYTFGSGTRLTVV.

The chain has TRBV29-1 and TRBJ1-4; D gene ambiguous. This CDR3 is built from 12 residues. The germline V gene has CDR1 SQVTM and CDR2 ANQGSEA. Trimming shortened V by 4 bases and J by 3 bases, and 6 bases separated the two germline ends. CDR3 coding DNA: TGCAGCGTTGTGGGCCCTAATGAAAAACTGTTTTTT. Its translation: CSVVGPNEKLFF.

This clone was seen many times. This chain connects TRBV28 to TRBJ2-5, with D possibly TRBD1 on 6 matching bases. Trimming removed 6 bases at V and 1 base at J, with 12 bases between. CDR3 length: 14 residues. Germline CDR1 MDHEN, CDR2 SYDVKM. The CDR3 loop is CASSLQGFQETQYF. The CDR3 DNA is TGTGCCAGCAGCCTACAGGGCTTCCAAGAGACCCAGTACTTC. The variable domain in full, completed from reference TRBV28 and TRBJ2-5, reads DVKVTQSSRYLVKRTGEKVFLECVQDMDHENMFWYRQDPGLGLRLIYFSYDVKMKEKGDIPEGYSVSREKKERFSLILESASTNQTSMYLCASSLQGFQETQYFGPGTRLLVL.

CDR3 nucleotides: TGTGCCAGCAGCCAAGACCCCTGGACAGGAGGGGCGCATGGCTACACCTTC. The encoded protein is CASSQDPWTGGAHGYTF. The V call is TRBV3-1 (or the pseudogene TRBV3-2), the J call TRBJ1-2, with 7 bases identical to TRBD1. CDR1 and CDR2 from the germline V gene are LGHDT and YNNKEL (reference sequence). With 0 bases clipped from V and 6 bases from J, the junction kept 13 bases outside the gene matches. The CDR3 covers 17 residues.

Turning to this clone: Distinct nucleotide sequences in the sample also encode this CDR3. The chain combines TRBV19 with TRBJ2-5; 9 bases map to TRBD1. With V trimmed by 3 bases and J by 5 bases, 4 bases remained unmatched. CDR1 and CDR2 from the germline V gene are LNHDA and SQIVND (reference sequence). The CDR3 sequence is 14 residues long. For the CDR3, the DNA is TGTGCCAGTAGTATTACAGGGGGCGGCGAGACCCAGTACTTC. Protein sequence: CASSITGGGETQYF.

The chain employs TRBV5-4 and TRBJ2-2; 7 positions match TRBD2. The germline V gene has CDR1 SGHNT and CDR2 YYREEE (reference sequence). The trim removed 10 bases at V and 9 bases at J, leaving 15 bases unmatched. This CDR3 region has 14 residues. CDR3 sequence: CAGGDPIGSRELFF. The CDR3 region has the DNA TGTGCCGGGGGGGACCCCATAGGGTCGAGGGAGCTGTTTTTT.

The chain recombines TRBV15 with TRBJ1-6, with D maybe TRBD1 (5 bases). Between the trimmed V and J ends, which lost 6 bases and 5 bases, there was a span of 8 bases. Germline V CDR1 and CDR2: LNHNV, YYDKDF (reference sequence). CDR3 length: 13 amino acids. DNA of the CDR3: TGTGCCACCAGAGGGGATCATAATTCACCCCTCCACTTT. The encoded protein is CATRGDHNSPLHF.

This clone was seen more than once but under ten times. CDR3 in amino acids: CAILGQDGNQPQHF. CDR3 DNA: TGTGCCATCCTAGGACAGGACGGCAATCAGCCCCAGCATTTT. This chain joins TRBV6-5 and TRBJ1-5; 7 bases align to TRBD1. Germline lookup yields CDR1 MNHEY and CDR2 SVGAGI. The length of the CDR3 is 14 residues. The V and J ends lost 10 bases and 2 bases, in that order; junction bases with no gene match: 8.

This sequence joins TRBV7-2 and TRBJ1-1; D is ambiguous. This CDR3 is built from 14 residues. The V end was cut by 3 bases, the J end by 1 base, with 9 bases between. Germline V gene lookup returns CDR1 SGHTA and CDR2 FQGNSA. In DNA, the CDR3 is TGTGCCAGCAGCTTTACGACTGCGAACACTGAAGCTTTCTTT. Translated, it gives CASSFTTANTEAFF.

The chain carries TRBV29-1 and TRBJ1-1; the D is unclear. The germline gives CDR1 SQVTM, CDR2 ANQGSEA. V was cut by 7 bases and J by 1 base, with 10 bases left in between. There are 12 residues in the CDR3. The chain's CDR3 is CSGGFPNTEAFF. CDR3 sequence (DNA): TGCAGCGGAGGGTTTCCGAACACTGAAGCTTTCTTT.